A selection of T cell receptor beta chains follows, all from one sample in a study of blood T cell repertoires in COVID-19. TCRdb's table, derived via immunoSEQ multiplex PCR, lists solely in-frame clones and lacks some. The table records about 120,000 clones, almost 90% of them present only once. Sequencing used peripheral blood. Every receptor here comes from a woman aged 55-70 years with COVID-19, enrolled during active disease. The CDR3 runs from the conserved cysteine through the conserved F or W. D genes are given only for firm matches. Size tells how often a clone was seen (once, few, many) or the class of an expanded clone, and some rows leave it out.

V,D,size,J,DNA,CDR3
TRBV9,-,-,TRBJ1-2,TGTGCCAGCCGCCAGGGGCCCATCTACACCTTC,CASRQGPIYTF
TRBV18,TRBD1,-,TRBJ2-6,TGTGCCAGCTCACCAGGACAGGGGGCAAGCTCTGGGGCCAACGTCCTGACTTTC,CASSPGQGASSGANVLTF
TRBV5-4,TRBD1,-,TRBJ2-1,TGTGCCAGCAGTCCTTGGACAGGGAGGTACAATGAGCAGTTCTTC,CASSPWTGRYNEQFF
TRBV18,TRBD1,once,TRBJ1-1,TGTGCCAGCTCTCCAGGACAGGAAGGGATTGCAGCTTTCTTT,CASSPGQEGIAAFF
TRBV6-5,-,-,TRBJ2-3,TGTGCCAGCAGGAAACAGGGCCAAGATACGCAGTATTTT,CASRKQGQDTQYF
TRBV7-2,-,-,TRBJ1-1,TGTGCCAGCAGCCCCGCGAGGTCGAACGCCATGAACACTGAAGCTTTCTTT,CASSPARSNAMNTEAFF
TRBV7-9,-,-,TRBJ2-7,TGTGCCAGCAGCCGTAAGGACAGCTACGAGCAGTACTTC,CASSRKDSYEQYF
TRBV30,-,-,TRBJ1-1,TGTGCCTGGAGAGGGGGATTCGACACTGAAGCTTTCTTT,CAWRGGFDTEAFF
TRBV5-4,-,-,TRBJ1-4,TGTGCCAGCAGCTTGGCCCCAAATGAAAAACTGTTTTTT,CASSLAPNEKLFF
TRBV9,TRBD1,-,TRBJ2-2,TGTGCCAGCAGCGTAGCACAGGGGGGAAACACCGGGGAGCTGTTTTTT,CASSVAQGGNTGELFF
TRBV27,-,-,TRBJ1-2,TGTGCCAGCAGGGGAAAGGCGGGTACGGGTGGCTACACCTTC,CASRGKAGTGGYTF
TRBV18,-,-,TRBJ1-6,TGTGCCAGCTCACCACCCGGGATGAATAATTCACCCCTCCACTTT,CASSPPGMNNSPLHF
TRBV7-9,TRBD1,-,TRBJ2-1,TGTGCCAGCAGCCCCGTGGGACAGGGGGGCCATGAGCAGTTCTTC,CASSPVGQGGHEQFF
TRBV15,TRBD1,-,TRBJ1-5,TGTGCCACCAGCAAGCCACAGGGGACTTATCAGCCCCAGCATTTT,CATSKPQGTYQPQHF
TRBV15,-,-,TRBJ1-1,TGTGCCACCAGCAGAGATCGATCCAGGGGCAGCACTGAAGCTTTCTTT,CATSRDRSRGSTEAFF
TRBV4-3,-,-,TRBJ1-6,TGCGCCAGCAGCCGGACTCAGATCTCACCCCTCCACTTT,CASSRTQISPLHF
TRBV7-2,TRBD2,-,TRBJ2-1,TGTGCCAGCAGCTTCTTAGCGGGAGGCGGGAATGAGCAGTTCTTC,CASSFLAGGGNEQFF
TRBV7-6,-,-,TRBJ2-7,TGTGCCAGCAGCCCCTCCACGGGTGCGTCCTACGAGCAGTACTTC,CASSPSTGASYEQYF
TRBV5-1,TRBD2,-,TRBJ2-3,TGCGCCAGCAGCGACGGGGGGGCAACAGATACGCAGTATTTT,CASSDGGATDTQYF
TRBV6-5,-,-,TRBJ2-7,TGTGCCAGCAGCCAAGGAGGAGGGACGGGGTACGAGCAGTACTTC,CASSQGGGTGYEQYF
TRBV7-9,-,-,TRBJ1-2,TGTGCCAGCAGTTTTATGACAGATGGCTACACCTTC,CASSFMTDGYTF
TRBV6-6,TRBD1,-,TRBJ1-5,TGTGCCAGCAGTTTACCAGGGGGGAGCAATCAGCCCCAGCATTTT,CASSLPGGSNQPQHF
TRBV5-5,-,-,TRBJ1-1,TGTGCCAGCAGCTCCCTAATGAACACTGAAGCTTTCTTT,CASSSLMNTEAFF